The 24 T cell receptor beta chains presented below share a single source sample, sequenced in a study of response to subunit inactivated influenza vaccine. Each CDR3 protein is one row after TCRdb ran MiXCR on the RT-PCR reads. The sample consists of under 800,000 distinct CDR3 sequences, around 13% of them appearing once. Source: PBMCs from blood, taken 14 days before vaccination. The receptors shown here come from a man in his fifties who received an inactivated influenza vaccine.

This clonotype was detected many times. The chain combines TRBV15 with TRBJ2-7, with TRBD2 as a possible D gene (5 bases). Trimming removed 5 bases at V and 3 bases at J, with 11 bases between. This CDR3 is built from 13 residues. Germline lookup yields CDR1 LNHNV and CDR2 YYDKDF (reference sequence). CDR3 amino acids: CATSPFRGYEQYF. The CDR3 DNA reads as TGTGCCACCAGCCCTTTTCGGGGCTACGAGCAGTACTTC.

The genes are TRBV7-2 and TRBJ2-7; 10 nucleotides match TRBD1. CDR1 is SGHTA, CDR2 FQGNSA, per germline. The CDR3 is 16 amino acids. V shed 5 bases and J 4 bases; nucleotides not matched to a gene: 11. Here the CDR3 reads CASSLGPTGGAYEQYF. CDR3 coding DNA: TGTGCCAGCAGCCTAGGCCCGACAGGGGGCGCGTACGAGCAGTACTTC.

This chain connects TRBV24-1 to TRBJ2-5; D remains ambiguous. This CDR3 comprises 14 residues. The V gene lost 2 bases and the J gene lost 1 base, with 7 bases spanning the gap. Germline assignment: CDR1 KGHDR and CDR2 SFDVKD. The CDR3 DNA is TGTGCCACCAGTGATTCGGGCATCCAAGAGACCCAGTACTTC. Its translation: CATSDSGIQETQYF.

In its sample, this clonotype was seen a few times. The chain joins TRBV20-1 to TRBJ2-1; 7 positions match TRBD2. The CDR3 runs 13 residues. Germline V lookup: CDR1 DFQATT, CDR2 SNEGSKA (reference sequence). The V gene end was trimmed by 3 bases and the J gene end by 5 bases; junction bases not matched to a gene: 4. The CDR3 protein is CSARSGIDNEQFF. DNA for the CDR3: TGCAGTGCTAGGAGCGGGATAGACAATGAGCAGTTCTTC.

The chain couples TRBV9 to TRBJ2-5, with TRBD2 as a possible D gene (6 bases). V lost 0 bases and J 4 bases, leaving 13 bases between the germline ends. Germline CDR1 reads SGDLS; CDR2 reads YYNGEE. The CDR3 length is 15 residues. The CDR3 DNA reads as TGTGCCAGCAGCGTAGGGCTAGCGCTTACAGAGACCCAGTACTTC. Translated: CASSVGLALTETQYF.

The chain has TRBV7-2 and TRBJ2-1; TRBD2 aligns across 9 bases. In germline, CDR1 is SGHTA, CDR2 FQGNSA. The V segment lost 1 base and the J segment 3 bases; nucleotides outside the gene matches: 4. This CDR3 is built from 16 residues. The CDR3 region is CASSLGTSAYYNEQFF. In DNA form, the CDR3 reads TGTGCCAGCAGCTTAGGGACTAGCGCTTACTACAATGAGCAGTTCTTC.

This clonotype was counted at least ten times. V is TRBV5-1 and J is TRBJ1-5, with 8 bases lining up with TRBD1. CDR1 and CDR2 from the germline V gene are SGHRS and YFSETQ. The CDR3 contains 15 residues. With 4 bases clipped from V and 7 bases from J, the junction kept 10 bases outside the gene matches. CDR3 bases: TGCGCCAGCAGCGTCACAGGGGGGATTGGGCAGCCCCAGCATTTT. Translation: CASSVTGGIGQPQHF.

The rearrangement uses TRBV20-1 and TRBJ2-7; 7 bases line up with TRBD2. The V gene end was trimmed by 7 bases and the J gene end by 2 bases; junction bases not matched to a gene: 11. The V gene's germline CDR1 is DFQATT and CDR2 SNEGSKA (reference sequence). The CDR3 extends over 14 amino acids. CDR3 amino acids: CSVQGLAEAYEQYF. The CDR3 bases are TGCAGTGTTCAAGGGCTAGCGGAAGCCTACGAGCAGTACTTC.

A few counts support this clonotype. The chain employs TRBV2 and TRBJ2-5; 7 positions agree with TRBD1. Unmatched junction bases numbered 4, after V lost 6 bases and J lost 0 bases. Germline CDR1 is SNHLY and CDR2 is FYNNEI. The CDR3 length is 14 residues. The chain's CDR3 is CASSYRGHQETQYF. Here the CDR3 DNA reads TGTGCCAGCAGCTACAGGGGTCACCAAGAGACCCAGTACTTC.

This clonotype has a handful of counts. The chain recombines TRBV19 with TRBJ1-5; D is possibly TRBD1 (6 bases). Trimming removed 2 bases from V and 0 bases from J, with 14 bases in between. Germline assignment: CDR1 LNHDA and CDR2 SQIVND (reference sequence). The CDR3 consists of 17 residues. As DNA, the CDR3 is TGTGCCAGTAGTATACCTGACAGGTTCCCTAGCAATCAGCCCCAGCATTTT. Amino acid sequence: CASSIPDRFPSNQPQHF.

The chain joins TRBV4-3 to TRBJ2-1; tentative D call: TRBD2 (6 bases). Trimming cost V 1 base and J 10 bases, with 17 bases left between them. CDR1 is LGHNA and CDR2 is YSLEER in the germline V gene. This CDR3 comprises 15 residues. The CDR3 spells CASSQVAGARGEQFF. CDR3 nucleotide sequence: TGCGCCAGCAGCCAAGTGGCCGGGGCTCGGGGGGAGCAGTTCTTC.

The chain links TRBV6-2 or TRBV6-3 to TRBJ2-2; D is uncertain. Trimming stripped 0 bases from V and 2 bases from J, with 7 bases between. CDR3 length equals 15 residues. Germline CDR1 and CDR2: MNHEY and SVGEGT. For the CDR3, the DNA is TGTGCCAGCAGTTACTCCGACACCAACACCGGGGAGCTGTTTTTT. Protein sequence: CASSYSDTNTGELFF.

This chain uses TRBV9 with TRBJ2-7, with TRBD2 matching over 8 bases. J lost 2 bases, V lost 0 bases, and 4 bases had no gene match. Germline V lookup: CDR1 SGDLS, CDR2 YYNGEE. The CDR3 loop spans 15 amino acids. CDR3 amino acids: CASSVGSGGTYEQYF. The CDR3 region has the DNA TGTGCCAGCAGCGTAGGGAGCGGGGGCACCTACGAGCAGTACTTC.

This clonotype showed up just a few times. The chain joins TRBV7-2 to TRBJ2-3; 13 bases match TRBD2. The CDR3 has 16 residues. Trimming took 5 bases from V and 6 from J; bases not matched to a gene: 8. Per germline, CDR1 SGHTA and CDR2 FQGNSA. The CDR3 DNA reads TGTGCCAGCAGCCCTACTAGCGGGGGGGCCGGGGATACGCAGTATTTT. Amino acids: CASSPTSGGAGDTQYF.

The chain couples TRBV10-3 to TRBJ1-1, with no clear D. Trimming pared 3 bases from V and 5 bases from J, leaving 7 bases between. The CDR3 covers 12 residues. Germline V gene data show CDR1 as ENHRY and CDR2 as SYGVKD. The CDR3 spells CAISDSETEAFF. CDR3 nucleotides: TGTGCCATCAGTGATAGTGAGACTGAAGCTTTCTTT.

The chain employs TRBV12-3 or TRBV12-4 and TRBJ2-5; 10 nucleotides align to TRBD1. This CDR3 is 15 amino acids long. Unmatched junction bases numbered 6, after V lost 5 bases and J lost 3 bases. CDR3 residues: CASSLRGQGEETQYF. CDR3 coding DNA: TGTGCCAGCAGTCTCCGCGGACAGGGGGAAGAGACCCAGTACTTC.

The chain joins TRBV11-2 to TRBJ2-3, with D maybe TRBD2 (6 bases). Germline CDR1 reads SGHAT; CDR2 reads FQNNGV. The V end lost 3 bases, the J end lost 0 bases, and 10 bases lay between the germline ends. The CDR3 totals 15 residues. The CDR3 loop is CASSFASGSTDTQYF. For the CDR3, the DNA is TGTGCCAGCAGCTTCGCGAGCGGGAGCACAGATACGCAGTATTTT.

J is TRBJ2-5 and V is TRBV24-1, with 9 bases identical to TRBD1. CDR1 and CDR2 (germline): KGHDR, SFDVKD. The CDR3 length is 16 residues. The ends lost 4 bases at V and 5 bases at J; junction bases unmatched: 10. The DNA for the CDR3 is TGTGCCACCAGTGACCCTTCCGGGACAGGGAGGGAGACCCAGTACTTC. Translating it yields CATSDPSGTGRETQYF.

The chain couples TRBV19 to TRBJ1-5, with TRBD1 identical over 7 bases. Losses at the gene ends were 6 bases for V and 4 bases for J; bases not matched to a gene: 6. Germline V gene sequence: CDR1 LNHDA, CDR2 SQIVND (reference sequence). The CDR3 sequence is 14 residues long. This chain's CDR3 is CASRETGMNQPQHF. The CDR3 DNA is TGTGCCAGTAGGGAGACAGGGATGAATCAGCCCCAGCATTTT.

The rearrangement joins TRBV15 to TRBJ2-2; TRBD1 agrees at 7 bases. The CDR3 loop spans 15 amino acids. With V trimmed by 5 bases and J by 4 bases, 7 bases remained unmatched. Germline lookup yields CDR1 LNHNV and CDR2 YYDKDF (reference sequence). The CDR3 here is CATSRRQGGTGELFF. The DNA for the CDR3 is TGTGCCACCAGCCGTCGACAGGGCGGCACCGGGGAGCTGTTTTTT.

V usage is TRBV11-1 and J usage is TRBJ2-2; no reliable D call. Germline V gives CDR1 SGHAT, CDR2 FQDESV (reference sequence). With 1 base removed from V and 2 bases from J, the gap between germline ends came to 8 bases. The CDR3 covers 15 residues. The CDR3 sequence: CASSLVALNTGELFF. The CDR3 DNA reads as TGTGCCAGCAGCTTAGTTGCACTTAACACCGGGGAGCTGTTTTTT.

The chain recombines TRBV11-1 with TRBJ2-3; TRBD2 matches 11 bases. CDR3 size: 18 residues. The germline V gene encodes CDR1 SGHAT and CDR2 FQDESV (reference sequence). Unmatched junction bases numbered 13, after V lost 6 bases and J lost 2 bases. Here the CDR3 DNA reads TGTGCCAGCAGTTCTAGGGTTCTAGCGGGAGGACCCACAGATACGCAGTATTTT. This translates into CASSSRVLAGGPTDTQYF.

The genes are TRBV6-5 and TRBJ1-4; the match to TRBD1 covers 10 bases. V lost 5 bases and J lost 7; bases outside the gene matches: 10. CDR1 MNHEY and CDR2 SVGAGI come from the germline V gene. The CDR3 spans 16 residues. CDR3 sequence (DNA): TGTGCCAGCAGTAACACCGGGACAGGGGTTGTTGAAAAACTGTTTTTT. This codes for CASSNTGTGVVEKLFF.

This clonotype turned up a few times. The chain recombines TRBV3-1 with TRBJ2-1, with a tentative D call TRBD2 (5 bases). Germline assignment: CDR1 LGHDT and CDR2 YNNKEL (reference sequence). This CDR3 is 19 amino acids long. V shed 0 bases and J shed 0 bases, with 18 bases lying between them. The CDR3 region has the DNA TGTGCCAGCAGCCAAGATTCTTCCCTAGCTTCGCCCTCCTACAATGAGCAGTTCTTC. Its translation: CASSQDSSLASPSYNEQFF.